This T cell receptor beta chain appears in the sequencing data of a study of cytomegalovirus exposure and HLA in healthy donors. Findings of the study overall: Later on, an analysis showed TCR association rates differing by HLA locus, with DRB1 the most and HLA-C the fewest. Altogether, some 170 TCR beta chains were recorded as cytomegalovirus-associated. The productive fraction for most TCR beta V segments was about 87% or about 30% in an earlier analysis.

Both 60 Vbeta primers and 13 Jbeta primers went into the PCR. The data were produced by immunoSEQ multiplex PCR, yet TCRdb's version contains in-frame clones alone and is incomplete. The sample includes around 98,000 clones, about two thirds of them seen just once. Note on this clone: Its antigen remains unidentified.

Germline CDR1 and CDR2: MNHEY and SVGAGI. The CDR3 spans 15 residues. With V trimmed by 6 bases and J by 4 bases, 5 bases remained unmatched. V usage is TRBV6-5 and J usage is TRBJ2-2; 10 bases line up with TRBD1. The sequence was obtained from a middle-aged man in good health and CMV-seronegative. What was sequenced was PBMCs. CDR3 loop: CASRSGTGATGELFF. The CDR3 region has the DNA TGTGCCAGCAGATCCGGGACAGGGGCCACCGGGGAGCTGTTTTTT.